The clone carrying this TCR beta chain was detected only a few times. The antigen is undetermined. Using CD45RO/CCR7/CD25/CD127/CD95/CD27, CD4+ naive, central memory, regulatory and stem cell-like memory cells were sorted. Each population that was sorted was more than 98% pure. The data are from a study of beta chain features in type 1 diabetes. Overall study context: Examination of sorted cells across all samples involved 100 million or so cells.

Expressed TCRB transcripts were sequenced, since all the RNA that had been isolated was reverse transcribed. The protocol was immunoSEQ multiplex PCR, while the TCRdb copy is restricted to in-frame clones and leaves out a portion. Seen here are roughly 300,000 clones, around 9.3% observed once, and the top ten hold roughly 1%. CDR1 and CDR2 from the germline V gene are LNHDA and SQIVND (reference sequence). Trimming stripped 4 bases from V and 1 base from J, with 13 bases between. The CDR3 covers 15 residues. Study-wide results and limits: When Type 1 diabetes patients were examined, their TCRB CDR3s proved moderately but significantly shorter in all four CD4+ subsets. Cells that show high TCR expression could be over-represented by cDNA sequencing.

The chain carries TRBV19 and TRBJ1-1; D remains ambiguous. Source material: central memory CD4+ T cells from blood. This TCR was recovered from a man aged 25-45 years with type 1 diabetes. The DNA for the CDR3 is TGTGCCAGTAGTACCCCTACGACCCGGAACACTGAAGCTTTCTTT. It yields the protein CASSTPTTRNTEAFF.